This T cell receptor (beta chain) was identified during a study of CD8 T cells in Susac syndrome. With random hexamers, roughly 0.45 to 1 ug RNA was reverse transcribed. TCRdb passed the immunoSEQ multiplex PCR reads through MiXCR, listing each CDR3 protein once. Of 170,000 or so distinct CDR3 sequences in the sample, around 94% were seen once. This CDR3 is 14 amino acids long. Germline V gene data show CDR1 as SGDLS and CDR2 as YYNGEE. V shed 0 bases and J shed 4 bases, with 8 bases lying between them. This TCR derives from a human donor with Susac syndrome. Material for sequencing was CD4+ T cells from PBMCs. This chain joins TRBV9 and TRBJ1-3; no clear D gene. This CDR3 is CASSVEAEGNTIYF. The CDR3 region has the DNA TGTGCCAGCAGCGTAGAGGCAGAAGGAAACACCATATATTTT.